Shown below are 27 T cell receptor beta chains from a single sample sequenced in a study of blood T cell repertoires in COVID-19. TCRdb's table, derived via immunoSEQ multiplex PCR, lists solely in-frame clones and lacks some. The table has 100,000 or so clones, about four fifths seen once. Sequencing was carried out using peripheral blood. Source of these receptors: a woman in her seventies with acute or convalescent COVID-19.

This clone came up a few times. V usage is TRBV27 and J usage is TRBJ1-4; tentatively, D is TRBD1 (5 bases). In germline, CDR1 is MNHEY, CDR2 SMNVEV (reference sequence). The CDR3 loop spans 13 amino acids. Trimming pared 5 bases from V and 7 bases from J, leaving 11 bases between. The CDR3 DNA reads TGTGCCAGCAGTCCGCGACAGACTGAAAAACTGTTTTTT. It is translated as CASSPRQTEKLFF. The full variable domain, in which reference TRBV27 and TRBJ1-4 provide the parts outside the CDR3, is EAQVTQNPRYLITVTGKKLTVTCSQNMNHEYMSWYRQDPGLGLRQIYYSMNVEVTDKGDVPEGYKVSRKEKRNFPLILESPSPNQTSLYFCASSPRQTEKLFFGSGTQLSVL.

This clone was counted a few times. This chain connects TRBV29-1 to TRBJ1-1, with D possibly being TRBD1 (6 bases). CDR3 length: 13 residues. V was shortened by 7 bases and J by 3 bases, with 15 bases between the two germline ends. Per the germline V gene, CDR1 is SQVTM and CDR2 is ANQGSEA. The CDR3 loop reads CSARTARDTEAFF. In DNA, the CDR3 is TGCAGCGCCCGGACAGCCAGGGACACTGAAGCTTTCTTT.

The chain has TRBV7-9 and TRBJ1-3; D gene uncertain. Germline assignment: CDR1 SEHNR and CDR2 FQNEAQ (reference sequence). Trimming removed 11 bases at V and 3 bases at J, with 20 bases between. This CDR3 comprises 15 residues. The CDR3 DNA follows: TGTGCCCATACTACCCGGGGTATCGGTGGAAACACCATATATTTT. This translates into CAHTTRGIGGNTIYF.

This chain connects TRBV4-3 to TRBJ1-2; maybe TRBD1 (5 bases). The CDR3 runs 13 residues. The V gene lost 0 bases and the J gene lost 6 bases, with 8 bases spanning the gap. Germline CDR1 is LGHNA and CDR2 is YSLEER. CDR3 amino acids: CASSQDRANGYTF. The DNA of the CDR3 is TGCGCCAGCAGCCAAGACAGGGCGAATGGCTACACCTTC.

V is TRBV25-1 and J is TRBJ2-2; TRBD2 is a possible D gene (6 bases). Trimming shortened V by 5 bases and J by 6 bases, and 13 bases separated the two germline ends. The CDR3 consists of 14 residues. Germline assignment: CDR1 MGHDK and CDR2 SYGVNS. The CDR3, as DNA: TGTGCCAGCAGTAGGCAAACTAGCTCCGGGGAGCTGTTTTTT. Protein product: CASSRQTSSGELFF.

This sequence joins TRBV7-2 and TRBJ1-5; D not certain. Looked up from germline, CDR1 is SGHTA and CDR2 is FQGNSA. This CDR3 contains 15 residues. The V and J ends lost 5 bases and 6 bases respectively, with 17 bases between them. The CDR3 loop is CASSLVAGEGQPQHF. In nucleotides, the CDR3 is TGTGCCAGCAGCCTCGTTGCGGGCGAGGGTCAGCCCCAGCATTTT.

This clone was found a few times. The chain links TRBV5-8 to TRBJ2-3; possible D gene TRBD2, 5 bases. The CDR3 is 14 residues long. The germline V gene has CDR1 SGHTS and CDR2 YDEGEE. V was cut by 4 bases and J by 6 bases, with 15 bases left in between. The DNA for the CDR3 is TGTGCCAGCAGCCCTGGGAGAGACGGGGATACGCAGTATTTT. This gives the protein CASSPGRDGDTQYF. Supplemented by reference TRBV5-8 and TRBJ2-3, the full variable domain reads EAGVTQSPTHLIKTRGQQATLRCSPISGHTSVYWYQQALGLGLQFLLWYDEGEERNRGNFPPRFSGRQFPNYSSELNVNALELEDSALYLCASSPGRDGDTQYFGPGTRLTVL.

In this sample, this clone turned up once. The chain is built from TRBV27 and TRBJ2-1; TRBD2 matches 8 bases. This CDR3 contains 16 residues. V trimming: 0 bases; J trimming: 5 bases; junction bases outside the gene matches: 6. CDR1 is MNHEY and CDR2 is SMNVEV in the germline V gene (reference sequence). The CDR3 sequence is CASSLSGRGGDNEQFF. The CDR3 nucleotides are TGTGCCAGCAGTTTATCAGGACGGGGGGGAGACAATGAGCAGTTCTTC.

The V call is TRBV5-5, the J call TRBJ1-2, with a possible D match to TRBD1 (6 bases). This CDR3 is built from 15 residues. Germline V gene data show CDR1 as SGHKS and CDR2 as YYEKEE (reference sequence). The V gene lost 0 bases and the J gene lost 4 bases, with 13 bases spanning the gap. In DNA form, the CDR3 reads TGTGCCAGCAGCTTGGCGTGGGACACCATCTATGGCTACACCTTC. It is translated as CASSLAWDTIYGYTF.

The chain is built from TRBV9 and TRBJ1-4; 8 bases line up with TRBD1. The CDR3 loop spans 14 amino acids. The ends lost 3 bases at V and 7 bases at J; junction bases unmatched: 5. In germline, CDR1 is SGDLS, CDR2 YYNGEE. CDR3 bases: TGTGCCAGCAGCGCGGGACAGGTGGGTGAAAAACTGTTTTTT. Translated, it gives CASSAGQVGEKLFF.

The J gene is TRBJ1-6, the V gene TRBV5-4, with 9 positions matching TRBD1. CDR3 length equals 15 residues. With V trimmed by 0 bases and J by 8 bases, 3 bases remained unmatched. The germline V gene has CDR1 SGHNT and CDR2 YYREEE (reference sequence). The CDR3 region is CASSLARDRDSPLHF. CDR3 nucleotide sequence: TGTGCCAGCAGCTTGGCCAGGGACAGGGATTCACCCCTCCACTTT.

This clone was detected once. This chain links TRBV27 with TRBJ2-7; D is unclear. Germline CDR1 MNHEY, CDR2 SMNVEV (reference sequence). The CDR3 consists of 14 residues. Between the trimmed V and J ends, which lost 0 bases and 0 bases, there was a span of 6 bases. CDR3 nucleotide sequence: TGTGCCAGCAGTTTATCGGGCAGCTCCTACGAGCAGTACTTC. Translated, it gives CASSLSGSSYEQYF.

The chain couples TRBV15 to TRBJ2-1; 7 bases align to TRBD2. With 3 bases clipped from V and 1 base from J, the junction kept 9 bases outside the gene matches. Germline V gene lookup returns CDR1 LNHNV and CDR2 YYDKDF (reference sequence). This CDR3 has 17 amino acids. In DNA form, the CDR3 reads TGTGCCACCAGCAGGGGCCGAGCGGGGAGGTCCTACAATGAGCAGTTCTTC. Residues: CATSRGRAGRSYNEQFF.

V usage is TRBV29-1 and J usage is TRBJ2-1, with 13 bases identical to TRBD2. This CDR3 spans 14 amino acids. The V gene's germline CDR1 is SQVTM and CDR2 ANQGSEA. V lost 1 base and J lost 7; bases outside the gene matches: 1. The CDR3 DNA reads TGCAGCGTTGAAGGACTAGCGGGAGGTAATGAGCAGTTCTTC. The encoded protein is CSVEGLAGGNEQFF.

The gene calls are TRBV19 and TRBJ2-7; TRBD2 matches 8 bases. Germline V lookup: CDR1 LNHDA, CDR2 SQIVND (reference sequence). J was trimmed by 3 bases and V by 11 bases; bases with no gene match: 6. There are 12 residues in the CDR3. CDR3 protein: CARPAGDYEQYF. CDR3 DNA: TGTGCCCGACCAGCGGGAGACTACGAGCAGTACTTC.

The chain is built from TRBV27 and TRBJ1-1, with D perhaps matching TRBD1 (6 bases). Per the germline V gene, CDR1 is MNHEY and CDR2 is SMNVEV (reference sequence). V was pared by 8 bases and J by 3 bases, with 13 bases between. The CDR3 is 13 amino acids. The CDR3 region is CASHRAGDTEAFF. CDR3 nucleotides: TGTGCCAGCCATCGCGCAGGGGACACTGAAGCTTTCTTT.

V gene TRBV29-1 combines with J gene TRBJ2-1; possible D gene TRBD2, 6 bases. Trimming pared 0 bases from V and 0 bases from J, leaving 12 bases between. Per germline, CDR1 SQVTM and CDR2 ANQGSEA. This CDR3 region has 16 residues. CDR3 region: CSVEDWEATSYNEQFF. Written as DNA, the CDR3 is TGCAGCGTTGAAGATTGGGAGGCTACCTCCTACAATGAGCAGTTCTTC.

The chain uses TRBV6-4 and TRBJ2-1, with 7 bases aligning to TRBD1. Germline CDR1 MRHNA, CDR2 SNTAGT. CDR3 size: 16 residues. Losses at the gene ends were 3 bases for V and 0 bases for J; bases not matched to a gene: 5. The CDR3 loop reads CASSESGQSSYNEQFF. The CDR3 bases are TGTGCCAGCAGTGAGTCGGGACAGAGCTCCTACAATGAGCAGTTCTTC.

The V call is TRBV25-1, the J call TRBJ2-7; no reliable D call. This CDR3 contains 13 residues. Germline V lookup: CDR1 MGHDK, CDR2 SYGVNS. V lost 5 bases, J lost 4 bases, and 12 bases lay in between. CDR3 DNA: TGTGCCAGCAGTAATGCAGGCCTATACGAGCAGTACTTC. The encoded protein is CASSNAGLYEQYF.

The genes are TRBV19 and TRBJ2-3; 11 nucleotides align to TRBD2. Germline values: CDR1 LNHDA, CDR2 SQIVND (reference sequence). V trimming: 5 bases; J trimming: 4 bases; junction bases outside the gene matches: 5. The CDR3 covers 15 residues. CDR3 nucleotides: TGTGCCAGTAGTCTTAGCGGGAGGGGCGCAGATACGCAGTATTTT. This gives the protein CASSLSGRGADTQYF.

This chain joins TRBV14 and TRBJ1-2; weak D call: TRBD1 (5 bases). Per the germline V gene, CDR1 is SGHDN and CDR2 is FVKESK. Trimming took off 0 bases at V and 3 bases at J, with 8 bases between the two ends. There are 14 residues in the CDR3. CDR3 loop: CASSQDGGDYGYTF. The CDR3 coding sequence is TGTGCCAGCAGCCAAGATGGAGGGGACTATGGCTACACCTTC. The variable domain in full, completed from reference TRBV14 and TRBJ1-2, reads EAGVTQFPSHSVIEKGQTVTLRCDPISGHDNLYWYRRVMGKEIKFLLHFVKESKQDESGMPNNRFLAERTGGTYSTLKVQPAELEDSGVYFCASSQDGGDYGYTFGSGTRLTVV.

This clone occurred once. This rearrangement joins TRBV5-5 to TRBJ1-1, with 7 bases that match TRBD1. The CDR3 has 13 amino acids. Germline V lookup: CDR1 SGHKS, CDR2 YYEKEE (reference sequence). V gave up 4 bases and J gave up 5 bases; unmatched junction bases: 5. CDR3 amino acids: CASSATGDTEAFF. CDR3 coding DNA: TGTGCCAGCAGCGCTACAGGGGATACTGAAGCTTTCTTT.

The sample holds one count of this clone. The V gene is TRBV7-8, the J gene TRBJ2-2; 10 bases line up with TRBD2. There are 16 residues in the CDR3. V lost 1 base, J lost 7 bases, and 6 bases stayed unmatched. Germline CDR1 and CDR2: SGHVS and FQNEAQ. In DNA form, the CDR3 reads TGTGCCAGCAGCTTAGTAGCGGGGGGCCTCGGCGGGGAGCTGTTTTTT. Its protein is CASSLVAGGLGGELFF. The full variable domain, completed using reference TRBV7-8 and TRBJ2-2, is GAGVSQSPRYKVAKRGQDVALRCDPISGHVSLFWYQQALGQGPEFLTYFQNEAQLDKSGLPSDRFFAERPEGSVSTLKIQRTQQEDSAVYLCASSLVAGGLGGELFFGEGSRLTVL.

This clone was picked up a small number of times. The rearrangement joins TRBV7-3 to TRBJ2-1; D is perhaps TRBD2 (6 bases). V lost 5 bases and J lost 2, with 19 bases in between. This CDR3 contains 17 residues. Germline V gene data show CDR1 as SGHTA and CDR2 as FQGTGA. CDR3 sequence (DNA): TGTGCCAGCAGCCCTAGTTCCCTAGCGTTCACCTACAATGAGCAGTTCTTC. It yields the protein CASSPSSLAFTYNEQFF.

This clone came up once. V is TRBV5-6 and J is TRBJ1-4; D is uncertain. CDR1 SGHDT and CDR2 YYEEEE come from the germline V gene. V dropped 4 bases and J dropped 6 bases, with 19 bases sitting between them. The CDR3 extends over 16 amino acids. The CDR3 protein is CASSPIGAVGDEKLFF. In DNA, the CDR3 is TGTGCCAGCAGCCCAATAGGAGCAGTAGGAGATGAAAAACTGTTTTTT.

Here the CDR3 reads CASSLLGQQREDGYTF. CDR3 bases: TGCGCCAGCAGCTTGCTGGGGCAACAACGGGAGGATGGCTACACCTTC. This sequence joins TRBV5-1 and TRBJ1-2; D may be TRBD1 (5 bases). Trimming shortened V by 1 base and J by 6 bases, and 19 bases separated the two germline ends. The germline V gene has CDR1 SGHRS and CDR2 YFSETQ. CDR3 length equals 16 residues.

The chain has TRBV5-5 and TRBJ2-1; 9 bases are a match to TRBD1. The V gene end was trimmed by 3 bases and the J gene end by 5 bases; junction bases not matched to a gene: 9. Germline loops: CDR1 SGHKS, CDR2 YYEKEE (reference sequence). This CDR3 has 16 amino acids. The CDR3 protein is CASSWRDRAGDNEQFF. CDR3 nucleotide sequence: TGTGCCAGCAGCTGGAGGGACAGGGCGGGGGACAATGAGCAGTTCTTC.